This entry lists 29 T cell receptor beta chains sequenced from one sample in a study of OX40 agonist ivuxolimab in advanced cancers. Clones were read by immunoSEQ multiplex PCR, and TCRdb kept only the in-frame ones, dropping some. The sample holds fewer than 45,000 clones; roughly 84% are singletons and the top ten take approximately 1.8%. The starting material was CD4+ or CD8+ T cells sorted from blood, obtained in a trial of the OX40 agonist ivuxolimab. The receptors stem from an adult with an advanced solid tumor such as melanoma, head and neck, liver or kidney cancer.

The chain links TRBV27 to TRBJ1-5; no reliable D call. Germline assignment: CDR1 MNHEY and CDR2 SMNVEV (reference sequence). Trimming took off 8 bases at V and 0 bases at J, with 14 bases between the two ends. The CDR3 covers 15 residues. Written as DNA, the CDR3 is TGTGCCAGCCTTAAGAACCGTTATAGCAATCAGCCCCAGCATTTT. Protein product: CASLKNRYSNQPQHF.

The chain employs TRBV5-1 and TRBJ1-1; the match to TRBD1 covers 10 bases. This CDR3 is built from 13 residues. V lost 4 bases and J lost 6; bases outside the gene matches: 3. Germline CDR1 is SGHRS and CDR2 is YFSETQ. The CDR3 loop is CASSPDRGPEAFF. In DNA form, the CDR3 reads TGCGCCAGCAGCCCAGACAGGGGGCCTGAAGCTTTCTTT.

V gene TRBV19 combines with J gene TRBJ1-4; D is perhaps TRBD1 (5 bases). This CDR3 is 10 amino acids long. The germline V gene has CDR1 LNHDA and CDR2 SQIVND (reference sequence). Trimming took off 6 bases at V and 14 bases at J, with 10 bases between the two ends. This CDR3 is CASSRGRLFF. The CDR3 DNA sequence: TGTGCCAGTAGCCGGGGGAGGCTGTTTTTT.

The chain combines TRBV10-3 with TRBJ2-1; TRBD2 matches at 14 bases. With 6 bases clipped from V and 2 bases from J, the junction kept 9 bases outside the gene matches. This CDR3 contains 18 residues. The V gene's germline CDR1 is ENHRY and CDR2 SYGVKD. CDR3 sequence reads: CAIRTTGTSGGPYNEQFF. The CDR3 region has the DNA TGTGCCATCAGGACTACCGGGACTAGCGGGGGACCCTACAATGAGCAGTTCTTC.

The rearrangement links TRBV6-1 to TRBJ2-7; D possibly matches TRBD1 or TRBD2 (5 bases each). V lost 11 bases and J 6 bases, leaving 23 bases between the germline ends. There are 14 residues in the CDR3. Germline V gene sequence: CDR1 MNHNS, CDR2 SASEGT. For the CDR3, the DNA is TGTGCCCTCACAAGCAATCTGGGGGTCAGCGAGCAGTACTTC. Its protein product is CALTSNLGVSEQYF.

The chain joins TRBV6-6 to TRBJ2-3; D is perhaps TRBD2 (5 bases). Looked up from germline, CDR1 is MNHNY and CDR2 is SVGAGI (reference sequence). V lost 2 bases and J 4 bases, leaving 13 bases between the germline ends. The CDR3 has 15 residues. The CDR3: CASSYGSLGADTQYF. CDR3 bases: TGTGCCAGCAGTTACGGCAGTCTGGGAGCAGATACGCAGTATTTT.

The CDR3 region has the DNA TGTGCCAGCAGTTACTACCGGGACAGGCCGAACACTGAAGCTTTCTTT. It translates to CASSYYRDRPNTEAFF. The chain links TRBV6-5 to TRBJ1-1; 8 positions match TRBD1. This CDR3 spans 16 amino acids. J lost 1 base, V lost 1 base, and 5 bases had no gene match. Germline CDR1 and CDR2: MNHEY and SVGAGI.

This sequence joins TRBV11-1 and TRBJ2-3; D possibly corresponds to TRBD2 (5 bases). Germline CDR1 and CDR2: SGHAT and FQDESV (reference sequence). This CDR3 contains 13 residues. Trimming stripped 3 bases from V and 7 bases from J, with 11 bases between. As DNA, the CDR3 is TGTGCCAGCAGCTTCTCACCGGGAAATACGCAGTATTTT. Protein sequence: CASSFSPGNTQYF.

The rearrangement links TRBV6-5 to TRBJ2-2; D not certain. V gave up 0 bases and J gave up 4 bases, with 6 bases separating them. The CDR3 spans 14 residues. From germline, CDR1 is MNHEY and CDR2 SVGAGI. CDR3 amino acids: CASSYSRPTGELFF. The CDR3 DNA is TGTGCCAGCAGTTACTCTAGGCCCACCGGGGAGCTGTTTTTT.

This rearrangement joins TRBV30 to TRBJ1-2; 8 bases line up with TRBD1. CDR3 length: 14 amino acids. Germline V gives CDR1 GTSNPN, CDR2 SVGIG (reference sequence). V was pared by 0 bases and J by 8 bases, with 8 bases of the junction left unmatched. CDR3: CAWSVGQGVGGYTF. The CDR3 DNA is TGTGCCTGGAGTGTAGGACAGGGAGTCGGGGGCTACACCTTC.

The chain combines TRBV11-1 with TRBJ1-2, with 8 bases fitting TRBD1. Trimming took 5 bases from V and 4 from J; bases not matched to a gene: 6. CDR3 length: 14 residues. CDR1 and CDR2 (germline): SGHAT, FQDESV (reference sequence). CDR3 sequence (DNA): TGTGCCAGCAGCCGACAGGGGCCTGGCTATGGCTACACCTTC. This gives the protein CASSRQGPGYGYTF.

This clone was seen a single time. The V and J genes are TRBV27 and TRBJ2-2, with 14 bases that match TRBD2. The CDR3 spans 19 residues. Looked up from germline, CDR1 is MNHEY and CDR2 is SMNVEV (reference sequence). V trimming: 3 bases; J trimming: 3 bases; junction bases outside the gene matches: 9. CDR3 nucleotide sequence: TGTGCCAGCAGTTTCGACGGACTAGCGGGGGGACCGGACACCGGGGAGCTGTTTTTT. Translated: CASSFDGLAGGPDTGELFF.

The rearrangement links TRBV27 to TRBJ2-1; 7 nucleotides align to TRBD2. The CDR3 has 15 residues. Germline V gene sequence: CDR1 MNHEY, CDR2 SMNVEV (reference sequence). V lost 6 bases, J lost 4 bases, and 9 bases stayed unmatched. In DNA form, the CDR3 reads TGTGCCAGCAGCCTTGAGCGGGGCCGATACAATGAGCAGTTCTTC. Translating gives CASSLERGRYNEQFF.

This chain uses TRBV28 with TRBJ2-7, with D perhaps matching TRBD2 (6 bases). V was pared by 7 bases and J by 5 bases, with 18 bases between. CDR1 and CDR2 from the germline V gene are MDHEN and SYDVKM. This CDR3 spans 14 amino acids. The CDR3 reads CASISSAGWDEQYF. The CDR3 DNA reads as TGTGCCAGCATATCTTCGGCGGGATGGGACGAGCAGTACTTC.

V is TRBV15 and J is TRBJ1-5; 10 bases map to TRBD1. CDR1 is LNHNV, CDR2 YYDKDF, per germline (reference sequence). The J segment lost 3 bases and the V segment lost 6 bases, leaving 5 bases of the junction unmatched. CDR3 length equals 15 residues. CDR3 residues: CATSSGQGPNQPQHF. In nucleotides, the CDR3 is TGTGCCACCAGTTCGGGACAGGGGCCCAATCAGCCCCAGCATTTT.

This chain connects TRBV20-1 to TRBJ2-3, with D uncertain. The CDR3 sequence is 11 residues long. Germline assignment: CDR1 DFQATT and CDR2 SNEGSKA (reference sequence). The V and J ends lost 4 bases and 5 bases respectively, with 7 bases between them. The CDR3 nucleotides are TGCAGTGCTAATAGCCGAGATACGCAGTATTTT. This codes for CSANSRDTQYF.

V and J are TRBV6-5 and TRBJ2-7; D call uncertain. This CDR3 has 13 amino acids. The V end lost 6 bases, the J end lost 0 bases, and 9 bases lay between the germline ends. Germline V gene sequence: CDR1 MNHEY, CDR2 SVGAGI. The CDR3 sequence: CASRTINSYEQYF. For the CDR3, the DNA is TGTGCCAGCAGAACTATCAACTCCTACGAGCAGTACTTC.

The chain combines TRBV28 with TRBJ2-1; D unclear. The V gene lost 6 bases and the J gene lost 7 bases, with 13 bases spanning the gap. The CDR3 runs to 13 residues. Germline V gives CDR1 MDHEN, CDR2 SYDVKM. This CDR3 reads CASSAPFVNEQFF. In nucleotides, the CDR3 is TGTGCCAGCAGCGCCCCCTTTGTTAATGAGCAGTTCTTC. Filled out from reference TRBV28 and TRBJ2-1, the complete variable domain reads DVKVTQSSRYLVKRTGEKVFLECVQDMDHENMFWYRQDPGLGLRLIYFSYDVKMKEKGDIPEGYSVSREKKERFSLILESASTNQTSMYLCASSAPFVNEQFFGPGTRLTVL.

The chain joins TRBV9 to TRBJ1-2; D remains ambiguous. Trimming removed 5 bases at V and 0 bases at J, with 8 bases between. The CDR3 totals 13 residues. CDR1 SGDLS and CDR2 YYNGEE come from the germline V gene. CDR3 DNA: TGTGCCAGCAGGAAACAGACTAACTATGGCTACACCTTC. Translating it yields CASRKQTNYGYTF.

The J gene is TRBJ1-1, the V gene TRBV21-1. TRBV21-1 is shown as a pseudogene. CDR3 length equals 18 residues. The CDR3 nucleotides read TGTGCCAGCAGCAAAGGTGGGAACGGGTGGATGCTGGGCACTGAAGCTTTCTTT. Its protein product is CASSKGGNGWMLGTEAFF.

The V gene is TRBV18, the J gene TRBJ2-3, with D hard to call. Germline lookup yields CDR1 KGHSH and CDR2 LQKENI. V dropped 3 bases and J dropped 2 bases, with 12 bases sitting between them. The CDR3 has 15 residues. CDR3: CASSPLQDSTDTQYF. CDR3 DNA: TGTGCCAGCTCACCTCTCCAGGATTCCACAGATACGCAGTATTTT.

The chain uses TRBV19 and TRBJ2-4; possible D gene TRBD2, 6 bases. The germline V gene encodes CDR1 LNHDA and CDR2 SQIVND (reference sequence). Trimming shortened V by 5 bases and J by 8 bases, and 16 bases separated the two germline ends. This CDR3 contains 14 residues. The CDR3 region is CASSRGLLTDIQYF. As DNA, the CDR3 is TGTGCCAGTAGTCGAGGACTACTCACAGACATTCAGTACTTC.

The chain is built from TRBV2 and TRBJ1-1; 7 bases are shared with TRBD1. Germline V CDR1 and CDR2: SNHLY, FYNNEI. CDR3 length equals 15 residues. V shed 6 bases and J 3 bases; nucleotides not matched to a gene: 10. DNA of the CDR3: TGTGCCAGCAGCGATCGGACAGGAGGGGACACTGAAGCTTTCTTT. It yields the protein CASSDRTGGDTEAFF. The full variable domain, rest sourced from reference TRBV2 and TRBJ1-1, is EPEVTQTPSHQVTQMGQEVILRCVPISNHLYFYWYRQILGQKVEFLVSFYNNEISEKSEIFDDQFSVERPDGSNFTLKIRSTKLEDSAMYFCASSDRTGGDTEAFFGQGTRLTVV.

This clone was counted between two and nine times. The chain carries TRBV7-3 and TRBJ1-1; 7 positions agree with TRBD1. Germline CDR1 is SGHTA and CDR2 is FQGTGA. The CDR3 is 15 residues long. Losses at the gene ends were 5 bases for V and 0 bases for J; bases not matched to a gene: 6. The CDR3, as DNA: TGTGCCAGCAGCCGCTGGGACAGCATGAACACTGAAGCTTTCTTT. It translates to CASSRWDSMNTEAFF. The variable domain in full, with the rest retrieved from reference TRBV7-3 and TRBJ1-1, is GAGVSQTPSNKVTEKGKYVELRCDPISGHTALYWYRQSLGQGPEFLIYFQGTGAADDSGLPNDRFFAVRPEGSVSTLKIQRTERGDSAVYLCASSRWDSMNTEAFFGQGTRLTVV.

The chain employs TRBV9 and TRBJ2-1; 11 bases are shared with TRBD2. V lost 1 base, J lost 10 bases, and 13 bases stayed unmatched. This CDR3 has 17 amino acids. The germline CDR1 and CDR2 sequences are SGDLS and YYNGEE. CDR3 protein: CASSVKGLASGGLEQFF. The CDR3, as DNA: TGTGCCAGCAGCGTAAAGGGTTTGGCTAGCGGGGGGCTGGAGCAGTTCTTC.

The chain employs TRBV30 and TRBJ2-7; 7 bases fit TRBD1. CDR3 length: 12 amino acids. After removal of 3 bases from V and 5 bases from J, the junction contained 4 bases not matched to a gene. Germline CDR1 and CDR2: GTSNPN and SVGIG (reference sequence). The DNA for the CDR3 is TGTGCCTGGAGAAACAGGGGCCACGAGCAGTACTTC. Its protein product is CAWRNRGHEQYF.

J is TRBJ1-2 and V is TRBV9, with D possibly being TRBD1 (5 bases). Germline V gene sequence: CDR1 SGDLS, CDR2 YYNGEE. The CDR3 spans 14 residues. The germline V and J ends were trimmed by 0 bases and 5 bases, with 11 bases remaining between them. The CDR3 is CASSVDMGLYGYTF. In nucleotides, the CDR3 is TGTGCCAGCAGCGTAGATATGGGGCTTTATGGCTACACCTTC.

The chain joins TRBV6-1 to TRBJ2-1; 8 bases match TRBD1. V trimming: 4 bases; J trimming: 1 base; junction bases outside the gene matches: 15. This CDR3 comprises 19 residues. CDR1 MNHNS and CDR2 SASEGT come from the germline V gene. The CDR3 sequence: CASSATDRGWGTSYNEQFF. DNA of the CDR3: TGTGCCAGCAGTGCCACTGACAGGGGATGGGGGACGTCCTACAATGAGCAGTTCTTC.

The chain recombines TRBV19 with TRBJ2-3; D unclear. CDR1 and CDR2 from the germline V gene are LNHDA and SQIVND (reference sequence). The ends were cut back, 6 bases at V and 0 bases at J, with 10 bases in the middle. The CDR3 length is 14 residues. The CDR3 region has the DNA TGTGCCAGTAGCGCGAGCTTCAGCACAGATACGCAGTATTTT. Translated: CASSASFSTDTQYF. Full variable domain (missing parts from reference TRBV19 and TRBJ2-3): DGGITQSPKYLFRKEGQNVTLSCEQNLNHDAMYWYRQDPGQGLRLIYYSQIVNDFQKGDIAEGYSVSREKKESFPLTVTSAQKNPTAFYLCASSASFSTDTQYFGPGTRLTVL.